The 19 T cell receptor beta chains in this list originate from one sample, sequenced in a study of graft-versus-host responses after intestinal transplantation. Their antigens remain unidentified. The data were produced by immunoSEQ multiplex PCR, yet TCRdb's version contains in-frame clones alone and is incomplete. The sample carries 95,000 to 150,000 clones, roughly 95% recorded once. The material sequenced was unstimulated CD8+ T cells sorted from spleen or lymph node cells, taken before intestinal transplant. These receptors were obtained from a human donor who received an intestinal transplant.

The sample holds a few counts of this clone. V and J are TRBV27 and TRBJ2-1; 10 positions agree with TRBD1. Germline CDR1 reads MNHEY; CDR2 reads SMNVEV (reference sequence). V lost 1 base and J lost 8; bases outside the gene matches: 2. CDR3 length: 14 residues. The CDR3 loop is CASSLYGTGDEQFF. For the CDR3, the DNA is TGTGCCAGCAGTTTATATGGGACAGGGGATGAGCAGTTCTTC.

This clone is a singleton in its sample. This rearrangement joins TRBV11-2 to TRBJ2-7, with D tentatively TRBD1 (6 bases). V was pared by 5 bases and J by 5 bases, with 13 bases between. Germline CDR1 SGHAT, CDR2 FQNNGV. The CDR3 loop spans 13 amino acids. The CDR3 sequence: CASSIPQGNEQYF. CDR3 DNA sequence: TGTGCCAGCAGCATTCCACAGGGCAACGAGCAGTACTTC. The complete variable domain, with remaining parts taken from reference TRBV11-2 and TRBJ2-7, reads EAGVAQSPRYKIIEKRQSVAFWCNPISGHATLYWYQQILGQGPKLLIQFQNNGVVDDSQLPKDRFSAERLKGVDSTLKIQPAKLEDSAVYLCASSIPQGNEQYFGPGTRLTVT.

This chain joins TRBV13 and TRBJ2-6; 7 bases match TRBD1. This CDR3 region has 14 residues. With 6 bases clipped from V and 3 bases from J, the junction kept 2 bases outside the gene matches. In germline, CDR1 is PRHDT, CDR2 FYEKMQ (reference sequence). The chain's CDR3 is CASRTGSGANVLTF. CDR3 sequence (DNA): TGTGCCAGCAGGACAGGGAGTGGGGCCAACGTCCTGACTTTC.

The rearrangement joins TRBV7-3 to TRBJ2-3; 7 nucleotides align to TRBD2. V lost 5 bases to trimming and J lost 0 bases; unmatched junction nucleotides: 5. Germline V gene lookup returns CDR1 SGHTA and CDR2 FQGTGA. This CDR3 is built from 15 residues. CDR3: CASSPLGGSTDTQYF. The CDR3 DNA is TGTGCCAGCAGCCCCCTGGGAGGGAGCACAGATACGCAGTATTTT.

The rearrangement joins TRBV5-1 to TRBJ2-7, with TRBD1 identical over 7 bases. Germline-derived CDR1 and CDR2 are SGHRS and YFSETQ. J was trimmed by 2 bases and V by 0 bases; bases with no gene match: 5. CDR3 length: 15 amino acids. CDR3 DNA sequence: TGCGCCAGCAGCTTGGCAGGAACAGGGGCCTACGAGCAGTACTTC. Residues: CASSLAGTGAYEQYF.

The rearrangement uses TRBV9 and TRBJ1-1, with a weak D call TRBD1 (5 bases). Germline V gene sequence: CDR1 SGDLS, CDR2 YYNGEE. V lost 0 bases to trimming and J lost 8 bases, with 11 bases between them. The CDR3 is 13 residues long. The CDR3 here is CASSVGDGFEAFF. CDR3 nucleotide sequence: TGTGCCAGCAGCGTAGGGGACGGGTTCGAAGCTTTCTTT.

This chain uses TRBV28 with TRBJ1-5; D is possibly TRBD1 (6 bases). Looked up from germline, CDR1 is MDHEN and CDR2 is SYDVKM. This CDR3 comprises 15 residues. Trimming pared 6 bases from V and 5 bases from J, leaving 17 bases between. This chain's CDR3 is CASSLGGGLDQPQHF. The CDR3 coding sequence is TGTGCCAGCAGCTTAGGGGGGGGCTTGGATCAGCCCCAGCATTTT.

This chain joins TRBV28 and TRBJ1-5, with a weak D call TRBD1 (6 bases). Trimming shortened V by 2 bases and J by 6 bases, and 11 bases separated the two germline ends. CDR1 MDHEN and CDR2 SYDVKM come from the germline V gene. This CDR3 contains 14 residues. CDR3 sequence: CASSLTGRTQPQHF. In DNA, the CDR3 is TGTGCCAGCAGTTTAACAGGGAGGACTCAGCCCCAGCATTTT.

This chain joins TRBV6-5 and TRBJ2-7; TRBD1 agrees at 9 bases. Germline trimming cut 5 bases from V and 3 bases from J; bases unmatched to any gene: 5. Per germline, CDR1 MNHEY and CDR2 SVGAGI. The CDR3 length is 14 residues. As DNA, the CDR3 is TGTGCCAGCAGTGGGGGGACAGGGAGCTACGAGCAGTACTTC. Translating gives CASSGGTGSYEQYF.

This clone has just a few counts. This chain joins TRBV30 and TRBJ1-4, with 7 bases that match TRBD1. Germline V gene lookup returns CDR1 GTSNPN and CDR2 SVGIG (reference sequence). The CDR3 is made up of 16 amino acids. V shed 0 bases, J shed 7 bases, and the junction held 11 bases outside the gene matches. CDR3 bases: TGTGCCTGGAGTGTAAGGATGACAGGGAGTGTTGAAAAACTGTTTTTT. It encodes CAWSVRMTGSVEKLFF.

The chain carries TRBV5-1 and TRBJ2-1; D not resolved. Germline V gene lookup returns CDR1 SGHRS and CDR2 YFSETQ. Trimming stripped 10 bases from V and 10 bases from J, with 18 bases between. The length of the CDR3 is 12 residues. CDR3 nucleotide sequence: TGCGCCGTCCCCGGCCCCCTGGGAGAGCAGTTCTTC. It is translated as CAVPGPLGEQFF.

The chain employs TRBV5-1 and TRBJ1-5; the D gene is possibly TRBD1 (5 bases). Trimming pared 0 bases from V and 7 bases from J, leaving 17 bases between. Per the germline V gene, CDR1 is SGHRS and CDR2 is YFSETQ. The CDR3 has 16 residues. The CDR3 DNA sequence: TGCGCCAGCAGCTTGGGGCCCTGGGGAGGGGACCAGCCCCAGCATTTT. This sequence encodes CASSLGPWGGDQPQHF.

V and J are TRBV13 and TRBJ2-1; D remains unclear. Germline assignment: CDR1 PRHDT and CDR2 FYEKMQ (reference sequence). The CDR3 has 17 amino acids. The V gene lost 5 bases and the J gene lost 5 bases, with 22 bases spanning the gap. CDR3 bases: TGTGCCAGCAGCCAACCCCCCCCGGGTCCTCGGAACAATGAGCAGTTCTTC. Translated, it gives CASSQPPPGPRNNEQFF.

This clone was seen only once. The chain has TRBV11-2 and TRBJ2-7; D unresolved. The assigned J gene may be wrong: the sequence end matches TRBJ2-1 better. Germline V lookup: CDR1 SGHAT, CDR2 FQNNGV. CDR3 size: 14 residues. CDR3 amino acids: CASSLAGAWREQFF. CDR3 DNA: TGTGCCAGCAGCTTAGCCGGTGCCTGGCGGGAGCAGTTCTTC.

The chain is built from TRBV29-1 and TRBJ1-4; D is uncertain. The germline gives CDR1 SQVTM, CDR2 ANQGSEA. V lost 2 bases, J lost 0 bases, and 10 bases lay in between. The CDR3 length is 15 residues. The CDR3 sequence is CSVEFVDSTNEKLFF. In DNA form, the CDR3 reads TGCAGCGTTGAATTTGTGGATTCAACTAATGAAAAACTGTTTTTT.

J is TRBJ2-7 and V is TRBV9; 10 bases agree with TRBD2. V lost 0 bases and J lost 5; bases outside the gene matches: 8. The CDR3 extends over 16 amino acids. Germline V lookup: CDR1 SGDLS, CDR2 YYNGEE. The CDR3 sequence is CASSVGRLAGVDEQYF. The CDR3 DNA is TGTGCCAGCAGCGTAGGGAGGCTAGCGGGAGTCGACGAGCAGTACTTC.

CDR3 amino acids: CASSTGSGGKNIQYF. The CDR3 nucleotides read TGCGCCAGCAGTACAGGGTCAGGGGGCAAAAACATTCAGTACTTC. The chain carries TRBV5-1 and TRBJ2-4; 7 nucleotides agree with TRBD1. Germline CDR1 SGHRS, CDR2 YFSETQ. The CDR3 is made up of 15 amino acids. J lost 3 bases, V lost 5 bases, and 8 bases had no gene match.

CDR3 in DNA: TGTGCCAGCAGCCCCCCCCGTAGCGAGGGCGGGAACACTGAAGCTTTCTTT. Translated, it gives CASSPPRSEGGNTEAFF. V usage is TRBV2 and J usage is TRBJ1-1; D remains ambiguous. V gave up 6 bases and J gave up 1 base, with 21 bases separating them. This CDR3 is 17 amino acids long. Germline-derived CDR1 and CDR2 are SNHLY and FYNNEI.

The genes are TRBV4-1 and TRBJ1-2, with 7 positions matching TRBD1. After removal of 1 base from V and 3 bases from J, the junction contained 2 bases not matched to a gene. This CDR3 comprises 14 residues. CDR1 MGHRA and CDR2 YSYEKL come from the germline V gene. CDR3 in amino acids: CASSQVGTDYGYTF. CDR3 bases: TGCGCCAGCAGCCAAGTCGGGACAGACTATGGCTACACCTTC.